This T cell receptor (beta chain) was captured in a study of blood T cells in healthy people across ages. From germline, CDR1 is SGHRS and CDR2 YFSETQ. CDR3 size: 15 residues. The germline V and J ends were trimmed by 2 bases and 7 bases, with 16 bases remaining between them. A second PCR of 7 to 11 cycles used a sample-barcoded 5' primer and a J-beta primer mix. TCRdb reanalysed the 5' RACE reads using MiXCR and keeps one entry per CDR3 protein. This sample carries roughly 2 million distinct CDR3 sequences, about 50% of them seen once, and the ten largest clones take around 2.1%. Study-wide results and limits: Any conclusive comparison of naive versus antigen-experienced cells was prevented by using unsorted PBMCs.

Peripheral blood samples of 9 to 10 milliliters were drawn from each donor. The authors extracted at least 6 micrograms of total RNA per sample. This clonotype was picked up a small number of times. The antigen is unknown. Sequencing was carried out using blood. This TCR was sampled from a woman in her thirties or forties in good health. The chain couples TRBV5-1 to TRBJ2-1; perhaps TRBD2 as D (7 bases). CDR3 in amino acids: CASSFGGGPVNEQFF. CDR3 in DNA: TGCGCCAGCAGCTTTGGGGGGGGGCCGGTGAATGAGCAGTTCTTC.